This TCR beta chain was identified in a study of T cell repertoires in cytomegalovirus infection (dated by TCRdb to the late 2010s). Study-level background: Donor HLA type was relevant to the analysis, as public TCR beta signatures indicated carriage of CMV infection together with the matching HLA type.

Per the germline V gene, SNHLY is the CDR1 and FYNNEI is the CDR2. V is reduced by 7 bases and J by 2 bases, leaving a spacing of 20 bases between them. The CDR3 sequence holds 16 residues, the cysteine and phenylalanine included. CDR3 DNA only is kept here, 48 bases in frame from base 1. Overall study results and their limits: The ex vivo response was dominated by HLA-C-restricted CMV-specific TCR beta clonotypes, which also provided the single most frequent clonotype in two of eight donors. In both this cohort and an independent cohort of 350 or so donors, the cumulative frequency of public TCR beta family members distinguished carriers of CMV infection plus the relevant HLA type.

This clonotype was detected many times. It lacks a known antigen. Base-call qualities are not available, and no considerably larger clone is one nucleotide away. Instrument used: Illumina HiSeq 1500. TCRdb cleaned the public reads at Q25 with fastp, built clones with MiXCR and kept in-frame beta chains. Each entry merges the rows of one CDR3 protein and shows their most common DNA and genes. The table for this sample lists a few hundred thousand distinct CDR3 sequences; 8% to 9.5% of them were counted only once. The ten largest clones capture 3.5% to 4.5% of the sample. The sequence links TRBV2 to TRBJ2-5; TRBD2 is perhaps the D gene, given 6 matching bases. The source of this sequence is a human donor in good health (CMV status not recorded). Some clones in this sample may be carry-over from other donors' samples. The sequencing input was PBMCs. The DNA is TGTGCCAGCACCTTCGCGGGAACGGTCACACAAGAGACCCAGTACTTC. This translates into CASTFAGTVTQETQYF.